The 30 T cell receptor beta chains below come from one sample, sequenced in a study of molecular identifiers for immune sequencing clone quantification. TCRdb passed the PCR reads through MiXCR, listing each CDR3 protein once. The sample includes approximately 630,000 distinct CDR3 sequences, about 25% of them seen just once. The material sequenced was naive CD8+ T cells from blood, with Jurkat cell RNA spiked in. The subset denotes: FACS-sorted CD8+CD4-CCR7+CD45RA+ naive T cells. Every receptor here comes from a human donor in good health. Some libraries in this study had Jurkat cell RNA spiked in.

This clonotype has more than one count but fewer than ten. The gene calls are TRBV6-5 and TRBJ2-1, with 16 positions matching TRBD2. V was pared by 5 bases and J by 9 bases, with 13 bases of the junction left unmatched. The CDR3 has 18 amino acids. CDR1 is MNHEY and CDR2 is SVGAGI in the germline V gene. This chain's CDR3 is CASSHSNRGLAGGREQFF. CDR3 bases: TGTGCCAGCAGTCATTCCAATCGGGGACTAGCGGGAGGGCGTGAGCAGTTCTTC.

This clonotype has just a few counts. This rearrangement joins TRBV3-1 to TRBJ1-5, with a possible D match to TRBD1 (5 bases). The CDR3 contains 14 residues. Trimming shortened V by 0 bases and J by 4 bases, and 7 bases separated the two germline ends. Germline V gives CDR1 LGHDT, CDR2 YNNKEL (reference sequence). DNA of the CDR3: TGTGCCAGCAGCCAAGAAAACAGGAATCAGCCCCAGCATTTT. Residues: CASSQENRNQPQHF. The entire variable domain, with the rest obtained from reference TRBV3-1 and TRBJ1-5, is as follows: DTAVSQTPKYLVTQMGNDKSIKCEQNLGHDTMYWYKQDSKKFLKIMFSYNNKELIINETVPNRFSPKSPDKAHLNLHINSLELGDSAVYFCASSQENRNQPQHFGDGTRLSIL.

The gene calls are TRBV10-3 and TRBJ2-7, with 8 bases aligning to TRBD2. Germline CDR1 is ENHRY and CDR2 is SYGVKD. J lost 4 bases, V lost 3 bases, and 5 bases had no gene match. CDR3 size: 14 residues. As DNA, the CDR3 is TGTGCCATCAGTGAAAGCGGGGGTTCATACGAGCAGTACTTC. Translation: CAISESGGSYEQYF.

This clonotype appeared a few times. V gene TRBV4-1 combines with J gene TRBJ2-2, with TRBD2 identical over 16 bases. CDR3 size: 19 residues. The V and J ends lost 0 bases and 6 bases, in that order; junction bases with no gene match: 7. Germline V gene data show CDR1 as MGHRA and CDR2 as YSYEKL. CDR3 bases: TGCGCCAGCAGCCAAGAACCCCCGGGACTAGCGGGAGGGTCCGGGGAGCTGTTTTTT. This encodes CASSQEPPGLAGGSGELFF.

Details on this clonotype: A much larger clone is a single base away; this may be a read error. V usage is TRBV29-1 and J usage is TRBJ1-1, with D perhaps TRBD1 (5 bases). The CDR3 sequence is 15 residues long. From germline, CDR1 is SQVTM and CDR2 ANQGSEA. The CDR3 loop is CSVRSGGGLNTGAFF. The DNA for the CDR3 is TGCAGCGTTCGCTCCGGGGGGGGTTTGAACACTGGAGCTTTCTTT.

V usage is TRBV30 and J usage is TRBJ2-5; no reliable D call. Trimming shortened V by 0 bases and J by 5 bases, and 13 bases separated the two germline ends. Germline V gene data show CDR1 as GTSNPN and CDR2 as SVGIG (reference sequence). CDR3 length: 14 residues. The chain's CDR3 is CAWSVRLLGETQYF. CDR3 bases: TGTGCCTGGAGTGTACGGCTCCTAGGGGAGACCCAGTACTTC. Together with reference TRBV30 and TRBJ2-5, the CDR3 gives the full variable domain: SQTIHQWPATLVQPVGSPLSLECTVEGTSNPNLYWYRQAAGRGLQLLFYSVGIGQISSEVPQNLSASRPQDRQFILSSKKLLLSDSGFYLCAWSVRLLGETQYFGPGTRLLVL.

Concerning this clonotype: The germline gene is not matched at one end of the junction; a read error may be the cause. The chain combines TRBV5-3 with TRBJ2-7; D perhaps matches TRBD1 (6 bases). TRBV5-3 qualifies as an ORF whose function is uncertain. This CDR3 comprises 14 residues. CDR3 sequence (DNA): TGTGCCAGCAGCCTGGGGACAACGAACTACGGGCAGTACTTC. Translated: CASSLGTTNYGQYF.

This clonotype appeared many times. The V gene is TRBV18, the J gene TRBJ2-1; D is ambiguous. Germline loops: CDR1 KGHSH, CDR2 LQKENI. V was trimmed by 1 base and J by 3 bases, leaving 4 bases between them. CDR3 length: 13 amino acids. In DNA, the CDR3 is TGTGCCAGCTCACCACGGGACTACAATGAGCAGTTCTTC. It codes for CASSPRDYNEQFF.

Note on this clonotype: A much larger clonotype is one base distant, so this may be a read error. This sequence joins TRBV11-2 and TRBJ2-3; D might be TRBD1 (6 bases). There are 15 residues in the CDR3. Germline CDR1 and CDR2: SGHAT and FQNNGV. The CDR3 DNA reads TGTCCCAGCAGTCCCGACAGGATCCGAGAAGATACGCAGTATTTT. Translated: CPSSPDRIREDTQYF.

Turning to this clonotype: This could be a read error, since a much larger clone is one nucleotide away. The chain couples TRBV7-9 to TRBJ2-7; D not resolved. The germline V gene has CDR1 SEHNR and CDR2 FQNEAQ (reference sequence). Trimming cost V 4 bases and J 2 bases, with 12 bases left between them. The CDR3 loop spans 14 amino acids. CDR3 residues: CASSSTCRPYEQYF. The CDR3 DNA reads as TGTGCCAGCAGCTCGACGTGCCGTCCCTACGAGCAGTACTTC.

This clonotype came up a few times. The rearrangement links TRBV28 to TRBJ2-7, with unresolved D. Per the germline V gene, CDR1 is MDHEN and CDR2 is SYDVKM. The CDR3 totals 14 residues. The V gene lost 5 bases and the J gene lost 5 bases, with 16 bases spanning the gap. Here the CDR3 reads CASSPLPTPHEQYF. The CDR3, as DNA: TGTGCCAGCAGTCCCCTCCCAACTCCACACGAGCAGTACTTC.

This clonotype was observed many times. Written as DNA, the CDR3 is TGCAGTGCTAGAGAGGTTCACTCCTACGAGCAGTACTTC. It translates to CSAREVHSYEQYF. V and J are TRBV20-1 and TRBJ2-7; D gene uncertain. CDR3 length: 13 amino acids. Germline CDR1 DFQATT, CDR2 SNEGSKA (reference sequence). With 0 bases removed from V and 0 bases from J, the gap between germline ends came to 6 bases.

Comment on this clonotype: This sequence may be a read error, since a much larger clone differs from it by one base. The V call is TRBV18, the J call TRBJ2-3; D possibly corresponds to TRBD2 (6 bases). The CDR3 runs 16 residues. Germline lookup yields CDR1 KGHSH and CDR2 LQKENI. The CDR3 here is CASSPLTKQRADAQYF. CDR3 DNA: TGTGCCAGCTCACCCCTGACTAAGCAGCGGGCAGATGCGCAGTATTTT.

Note on this clonotype: An end of the junction does not agree with germline; a read error may underlie this. This sequence joins TRBV18 and TRBJ2-1; 7 bases match TRBD1. The germline V gene has CDR1 KGHSH and CDR2 LQKENI. The CDR3 length is 15 residues. CDR3 protein: CASSPGDSSYNEQSF. Written as DNA, the CDR3 is TGTGCCAGCTCACCCGGGGACAGCTCCTACAATGAGCAGTCCTTC.

Regarding this clonotype: Germline is not matched at one junction end, which may reflect a read error. The rearrangement uses TRBV13 and TRBJ1-1; 7 bases map to TRBD1. The CDR3 covers 14 residues. CDR1 is PRHDT and CDR2 is FYEKMQ in the germline V gene (reference sequence). CDR3 amino acids: CASSQGTVGTEALF. The CDR3 DNA is TGTGCCAGCAGCCAAGGGACAGTCGGCACTGAAGCTCTCTTT.

The chain combines TRBV6-5 with TRBJ2-7; D is unclear. The CDR3 covers 15 residues. Per the germline V gene, CDR1 is MNHEY and CDR2 is SVGAGI. V was shortened by 0 bases and J by 2 bases, with 11 bases between the two germline ends. The CDR3 reads CASSYSVSDTYEQYF. CDR3 bases: TGTGCCAGCAGTTACTCAGTTTCAGATACCTACGAGCAGTACTTC.

V is TRBV5-5 and J is TRBJ1-6, with unresolved D. The CDR3 has 15 amino acids. V gave up 0 bases and J gave up 1 base, with 5 bases separating them. CDR1 SGHKS and CDR2 YYEKEE come from the germline V gene (reference sequence). CDR3 nucleotides: TGTGCCAGCAGCTTGGAAGGGTCCTATAATTCACCCCTCCACTTT. Amino acids: CASSLEGSYNSPLHF.

On this clonotype itself: With a much larger clone just one base away, this may be a read error. The chain employs TRBV29-1 and TRBJ2-1; D gene ambiguous. Germline CDR1 reads SQVTM; CDR2 reads ANQGSEA. The CDR3 length is 11 residues. CDR3 DNA: TGCAGCGTTGAAGCCTACAATGTGCAGTTCTTC. The encoded protein is CSVEAYNVQFF.

The chain is built from TRBV4-1 and TRBJ2-2; D not certain. Germline CDR1 MGHRA, CDR2 YSYEKL. V was trimmed by 1 base and J by 4 bases, leaving 7 bases between them. This CDR3 spans 14 amino acids. The CDR3: CASSQVISTGELFF. The CDR3, as DNA: TGCGCCAGCAGCCAAGTCATTTCCACCGGGGAGCTGTTTTTT.

This chain links TRBV6-5 with TRBJ2-5, with D tentatively TRBD1 (6 bases). This CDR3 comprises 15 residues. Germline CDR1 is MNHEY and CDR2 is SVGAGI. V was shortened by 7 bases and J by 3 bases, with 18 bases between the two germline ends. The DNA for the CDR3 is TGTGCCAGCAATCCCTTGGGACAAGAGGAAGAGACCCAGTACTTC. It codes for CASNPLGQEEETQYF.

The rearrangement uses TRBV18 and TRBJ1-5; possible D gene TRBD1, 5 bases. The ends were cut back, 3 bases at V and 4 bases at J, with 13 bases in the middle. This CDR3 is built from 15 residues. CDR1 is KGHSH and CDR2 is LQKENI in the germline V gene. The CDR3 is CASSPRDGPNQPQHF. DNA for the CDR3: TGTGCCAGCTCACCGAGGGACGGACCAAATCAGCCCCAGCATTTT.

V and J are TRBV29-1 and TRBJ2-7, with no clear D. Trimming shortened V by 6 bases and J by 2 bases, and 11 bases separated the two germline ends. This CDR3 region has 12 residues. Germline values: CDR1 SQVTM, CDR2 ANQGSEA. Written as DNA, the CDR3 is TGCAGCGTCATCAATATTCCCTACGAGCAGTACTTC. It encodes CSVINIPYEQYF.

This clonotype was counted between two and nine times. J is TRBJ2-5 and V is TRBV13; TRBD2 aligns across 12 bases. CDR3 length: 19 amino acids. Losses at the gene ends were 4 bases for V and 4 bases for J; bases not matched to a gene: 16. CDR1 is PRHDT, CDR2 FYEKMQ, per germline (reference sequence). CDR3 DNA sequence: TGTGCCAGCAGCTACAGGACTAGCGGGGAACCCGGAGATGGAGAGACCCAGTACTTC. This codes for CASSYRTSGEPGDGETQYF.

This clonotype was observed many times. The V and J genes are TRBV7-9 and TRBJ2-2; D not resolved. V lost 2 bases and J lost 1, with 8 bases in between. This CDR3 comprises 15 residues. Germline assignment: CDR1 SEHNR and CDR2 FQNEAQ (reference sequence). The chain's CDR3 is CASSLYPGNTGELFF. The CDR3 DNA sequence: TGTGCCAGCAGCTTATACCCCGGGAACACCGGGGAGCTGTTTTTT.

This clonotype was observed at least ten times. This chain connects TRBV20-1 to TRBJ2-7; D possibly corresponds to TRBD2 (5 bases). V gave up 6 bases and J gave up 2 bases, with 17 bases separating them. The CDR3 is 14 residues long. Germline CDR1 DFQATT, CDR2 SNEGSKA (reference sequence). CDR3 sequence reads: CSAIMERSAYEQYF. The DNA of the CDR3 is TGCAGTGCCATAATGGAGCGGAGCGCCTACGAGCAGTACTTC.

This clonotype was seen more than once but under ten times. This chain connects TRBV6-6 to TRBJ2-7, with 9 positions matching TRBD1. The ends lost 8 bases at V and 3 bases at J; junction bases unmatched: 8. Germline-derived CDR1 and CDR2 are MNHNY and SVGAGI (reference sequence). CDR3 length equals 14 residues. The chain's CDR3 is CASHSTGGGYEQYF. In nucleotides, the CDR3 is TGTGCCAGCCACTCCACAGGGGGCGGCTACGAGCAGTACTTC.

Regarding this clonotype: One end of the junction does not line up with germline, which may come from a read error. The chain employs TRBV27 and TRBJ2-6; D gene ambiguous. Germline loops: CDR1 MNHEY, CDR2 SMNVEV (reference sequence). The CDR3 sequence is 17 residues long. The DNA for the CDR3 is TGTGCCGGCAGCTCGTTTATACCAGGCGTCGGAGCCAACGTCCTGACTTTC. This encodes CAGSSFIPGVGANVLTF.

The chain recombines TRBV29-1 with TRBJ2-7; 7 nucleotides agree with TRBD1. The CDR3 loop spans 15 amino acids. V was pared by 5 bases and J by 0 bases, with 10 bases of the junction left unmatched. From germline, CDR1 is SQVTM and CDR2 ANQGSEA. CDR3 in DNA: TGCAGCGTTTGGACGGGACAGATGAGCTCCTACGAGCAGTACTTC. Translation gives CSVWTGQMSSYEQYF.

A single count supports this clonotype. A junction boundary mismatches the germline segment, possibly from a read error. The chain couples TRBV14 to TRBJ2-1, with D maybe TRBD1 (6 bases). This CDR3 comprises 16 residues. Per germline, CDR1 SGHDN and CDR2 FVKESK. The CDR3 here is CACSQDLGAGYNEQFF. DNA for the CDR3: TGTGCCTGCAGCCAAGACCTGGGGGCCGGGTACAATGAGCAGTTCTTC.

This clonotype appeared once. Possible read error: a much larger clone is one base away. This chain connects TRBV5-3 to TRBJ2-1, with TRBD1 identical over 9 bases. TRBV5-3 is recorded as an ORF, its role being uncertain. The CDR3 is made up of 15 amino acids. Here the CDR3 reads CASSFGTGIYNEQFF. CDR3 nucleotide sequence: TGTGCCAGCAGCTTTGGGACAGGGATCTACAATGAGCAGTTCTTC.